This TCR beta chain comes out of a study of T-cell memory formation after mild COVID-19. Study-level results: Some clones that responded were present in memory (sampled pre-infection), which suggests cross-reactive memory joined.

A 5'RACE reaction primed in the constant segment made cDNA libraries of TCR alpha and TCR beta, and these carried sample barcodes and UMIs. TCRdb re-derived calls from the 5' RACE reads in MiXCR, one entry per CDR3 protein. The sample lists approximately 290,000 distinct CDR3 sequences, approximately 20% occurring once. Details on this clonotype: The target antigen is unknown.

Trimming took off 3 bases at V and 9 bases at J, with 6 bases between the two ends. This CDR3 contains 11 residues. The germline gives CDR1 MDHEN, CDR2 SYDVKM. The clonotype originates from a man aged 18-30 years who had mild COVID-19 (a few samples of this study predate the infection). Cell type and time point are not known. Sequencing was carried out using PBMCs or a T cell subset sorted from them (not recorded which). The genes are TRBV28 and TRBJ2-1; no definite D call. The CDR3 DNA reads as TGTGCCAGCAGTTTCTATATTGAGCAGTTCTTC. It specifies CASSFYIEQFF.